The T cell receptor (beta chain) under discussion was sequenced for a study of T cells after yellow fever vaccination. The CDR3 contains 14 residues. Trimming removed 4 bases from V and 7 bases from J, with 15 bases in between. Germline V CDR1 and CDR2: SGHNT, YYREEE (reference sequence). Template switching with 5'RACE generated the TCR cDNA and added a universal primer site and UMIs. TCRdb called the 5' RACE reads again in MiXCR, with one record for every CDR3 protein. Of over 200,000 distinct CDR3 sequences listed, 6.5% to 7.5% are singletons. General study points: Re-detected after boosting: most primary clones, 96% of CD4 and roughly 88% of CD8. Overall, a small share of clonotypes was seen in both CD4 and CD8 compartments.

Notes on this clonotype: What it binds is not known.

The receptor was derived from a young man who received the YFV17D yellow fever vaccine. The sequenced sample was CD4+ T cells sorted from PBMCs, obtained on the day of the yellow fever booster vaccination. This chain joins TRBV5-4 and TRBJ2-1, with D possibly being TRBD2 (6 bases). CDR3 in amino acids: CASSATSSYNEQFF. CDR3 sequence (DNA): TGTGCCAGCAGCGCGACTAGTTCATATAATGAGCAGTTCTTC.